This T cell receptor beta chain derives from a study of T-cell reconstitution after alpha-beta-depleted transplantation in children. Between the trimmed V and J ends, which lost 3 bases and 1 base, there was a span of 20 bases. The CDR3 length is 18 residues. CDR1 and CDR2 (germline): LGHDT, YNNKEL (reference sequence). This clonotype was seen at least ten times. As it was prepared, the TCRbeta library received unique molecular identifiers. A single record per CDR3 protein comes from TCRdb applying MiXCR to the PCR reads. The table includes hundreds of thousands of distinct CDR3 sequences, roughly 9.5% detected once.

The TCR comes from a human donor who donated a stem cell graft to a child with SCID. The rearrangement uses TRBV3-1 and TRBJ2-3, with D tentatively TRBD1 or TRBD2 (5 bases each). This material consisted of PBMCs from the stem cell graft donor, taken from the stem cell graft. The DNA of the CDR3 is TGTGCCAGCAGCCACACAAGAGGGGACCTTTGGGGCACAGATACGCAGTATTTT. It is translated as CASSHTRGDLWGTDTQYF.